Included here is one TCR beta chain sequence, with context. The method was immunoSEQ multiplex PCR; TCRdb's version includes in-frame clones alone and lacks a portion of them. The sample has some 240,000 clones; about four fifths are singletons. These data originate in a study of blood T cell repertoires in COVID-19. Across the study: Samples of COVID-19 (acute and convalescent) were obtained from the United States, Italy and Spain.

Trimming removed 5 bases from V and 10 bases from J; junction bases left unmatched: 11. The CDR3 totals 14 residues. CDR1 and CDR2 (germline): MNHEY, SVGAGI. The specimen sequenced was peripheral blood. This sequence joins TRBV6-5 and TRBJ1-3; 7 bases are shared with TRBD1. The clonotype originates from an elderly woman with COVID-19, enrolled during active disease. In DNA, the CDR3 is TGTGCCAGCAGTCGCCAGGGACAGTTCACTACCATATATTTT. It encodes CASSRQGQFTTIYF.